The T cell receptor beta chain described here comes from a study of breast tumors, draining lymph nodes, adjacent tissues. Concerning this clonotype: Its target is unknown.

Points from the study as a whole: Luminal-like breast cancer showed significantly higher tumor–nontumor repertoire similarity than basal-like.

From the multiplex PCR reads, TCRdb called clonotypes with MiXCR, one entry per CDR3 protein. The table has around 66,000 distinct CDR3 sequences, around two fifths seen once. V gave up 6 bases and J gave up 2 bases, with 23 bases separating them. From germline, CDR1 is MNHEY and CDR2 SVGAGI. There are 18 residues in the CDR3. This TCR came from a female donor with breast cancer. Some clones in this sample may be carry-over from other donors' samples. The chain employs TRBV6-5 and TRBJ2-1; possibly TRBD2 for D (7 bases). Specimen: breast tumor tissue. The CDR3 sequence is CASSRRGRGVDAYNEQFF. The CDR3 bases are TGTGCCAGCAGCCGCCGAGGGAGGGGGGTAGATGCCTACAATGAGCAGTTCTTC.